The next 5 T cell receptor beta chains were all read from a single sample in a study of blood T cell repertoires in COVID-19. Generated by immunoSEQ multiplex PCR, the TCRdb table keeps only in-frame clones and is missing some. The table records approximately 450,000 clones, around 87% of them present only once. The source material was PBMCs or T cells enriched from blood (not recorded which). The source of these receptors is a man aged 25-45 years who had recovered from COVID-19.

This clone was picked up a small number of times. The gene calls are TRBV7-3 and TRBJ2-1; TRBD2 might be the D (6 bases). The CDR3 runs 14 residues. V lost 4 bases, J lost 5 bases, and 12 bases lay in between. Germline CDR1 and CDR2: SGHTA and FQGTGA. This CDR3 is CASSSAGPNNEQFF. CDR3 nucleotide sequence: TGTGCCAGCAGCTCCGCGGGACCGAACAATGAGCAGTTCTTC.

This rearrangement joins TRBV2 to TRBJ1-5; D remains ambiguous. This CDR3 is 11 amino acids long. V lost 4 bases, J lost 6 bases, and 4 bases lay in between. The V gene's germline CDR1 is SNHLY and CDR2 FYNNEI. CDR3 loop: CASSAGQPQHF. The CDR3 DNA reads as TGTGCCAGCAGTGCAGGTCAGCCCCAGCATTTT.

The chain joins TRBV24-1 to TRBJ2-1, with 10 positions matching TRBD2. CDR1 is KGHDR and CDR2 is SFDVKD in the germline V gene. The CDR3 has 17 residues. The trim removed 4 bases at V and 2 bases at J, leaving 7 bases unmatched. Here the CDR3 reads CATSDPISGRPYNEQFF. CDR3 in DNA: TGTGCCACCAGTGACCCGATTAGCGGGAGGCCCTACAATGAGCAGTTCTTC.

This clone was seen a single time. The chain joins TRBV5-5 to TRBJ2-7, with 7 positions matching TRBD2. Germline values: CDR1 SGHKS, CDR2 YYEKEE (reference sequence). The CDR3 runs 14 residues. With V trimmed by 0 bases and J by 2 bases, 2 bases remained unmatched. The CDR3 sequence: CASSLAGGAYEQYF. In DNA, the CDR3 is TGTGCCAGCAGCTTGGCTGGGGGGGCCTACGAGCAGTACTTC. The whole variable domain, remainder taken from reference TRBV5-5 and TRBJ2-7, is DAGVTQSPTHLIKTRGQQVTLRCSPISGHKSVSWYQQVLGQGPQFIFQYYEKEERGRGNFPDRFSARQFPNYSSELNVNALLLGDSALYLCASSLAGGAYEQYFGPGTRLTVT.

The chain combines TRBV30 with TRBJ1-4; TRBD1 agrees at 10 bases. The ends lost 7 bases at V and 8 bases at J; junction bases unmatched: 7. The germline V gene encodes CDR1 GTSNPN and CDR2 SVGIG (reference sequence). The CDR3 has 13 residues. The chain's CDR3 is CAFTGTGAEKLFF. In nucleotides, the CDR3 is TGTGCCTTCACCGGGACAGGGGCGGAAAAACTGTTTTTT.